The next 15 T cell receptor beta chains were all read from a single sample in a study of T cells in localized non-small cell lung cancer. Assay: immunoSEQ multiplex PCR; the TCRdb copy retains only in-frame clones and omits some. Among about 3,300 clones listed, 25% to 35% were seen once. Sequences were derived from normal lung tissue next to the tumor, sampled before any cancer treatment. Every receptor here comes from a woman aged 35 to 69 with stage I lung adenocarcinoma.

Concerning this clone itself: The read terminates 1 residue ahead of where the CDR3 ends, so the germline J gene completes it. The rearrangement uses TRBV6-1 and TRBJ2-2; D is uncertain. This CDR3 contains 13 residues. Germline CDR1 is MNHNS and CDR2 is SASEGT. Between the trimmed V and J ends, which lost 0 bases and 4 bases, there was a span of 3 bases. The chain's CDR3 is CASSEALTGELFF. The sequenced CDR3 bases are TGTGCCAGCAGTGAAGCCCTCACCGGGGAGCTGTTT.

This clone turned up a few times. The gene calls are TRBV11-3 and TRBJ2-1, with 7 bases that match TRBD2. Per germline, CDR1 SGHNT and CDR2 YENEEA. The trim removed 4 bases at V and 5 bases at J, leaving 8 bases unmatched. This CDR3 spans 15 amino acids. CDR3 nucleotides: TGTGCCAGCAGCTCCGAGCGGGGCTTTAACAATGAGCAGTTCTTC. This encodes CASSSERGFNNEQFF. Using reference TRBV11-3 and TRBJ2-1 for the parts outside the CDR3, the full variable domain is EAGVVQSPRYKIIEKKQPVAFWCNPISGHNTLYWYLQNLGQGPELLIRYENEEAVDDSQLPKDRFSAERLKGVDSTLKIQPAELGDSAVYLCASSSERGFNNEQFFGPGTRLTVL.

There are a few counts of this clone. The chain couples TRBV25-1 to TRBJ2-7, with 7 bases lining up with TRBD1. Germline V CDR1 and CDR2: MGHDK, SYGVNS. The CDR3 has 14 amino acids. The V gene end was trimmed by 3 bases and the J gene end by 3 bases; junction bases not matched to a gene: 5. The DNA of the CDR3 is TGTGCCAGCAGTGACGACAGGGTAGTCTACGAGCAGTACTTC. Its protein product is CASSDDRVVYEQYF.

This clone was seen only a few times. The rearrangement uses TRBV10-3 and TRBJ2-7; 7 bases match TRBD2. After removal of 2 bases from V and 2 bases from J, the junction contained 6 bases not matched to a gene. Germline CDR1 is ENHRY and CDR2 is SYGVKD. The CDR3 length is 15 residues. CDR3 coding DNA: TGTGCCATCAGTGAGGAGGCGGGAGCCGCCTACGAGCAGTACTTC. Translation gives CAISEEAGAAYEQYF.

The chain is built from TRBV6-8 and TRBJ1-2; D possibly corresponds to TRBD1 (6 bases). There are 14 residues in the CDR3. Germline CDR1 is MNHGY and CDR2 is SAAAGT. The V end was cut by 6 bases, the J end by 0 bases, with 11 bases between. The CDR3, as DNA: TGTGCCAGCAGCTTAGGACAGACTAACTATGGCTACACCTTC. Translation: CASSLGQTNYGYTF.

The chain recombines TRBV29-1 with TRBJ2-1; D is possibly TRBD2 (6 bases). The CDR3 length is 14 residues. Germline values: CDR1 SQVTM, CDR2 ANQGSEA. V was shortened by 4 bases and J by 7 bases, with 17 bases between the two germline ends. In DNA, the CDR3 is TGCAGCGTTGGAAGGTTAATCAGCGGGAATGAGCAGTTCTTC. It specifies CSVGRLISGNEQFF.

This sequence joins TRBV19 and TRBJ1-1, with D possibly being TRBD1 (6 bases). Trimming cost V 6 bases and J 6 bases, with 14 bases left between them. The CDR3 contains 13 residues. The V gene's germline CDR1 is LNHDA and CDR2 SQIVND (reference sequence). CDR3: CASSPTGTAEAFF. Here the CDR3 DNA reads TGTGCCAGTAGCCCGACAGGAACAGCTGAAGCTTTCTTT.

The CDR3 DNA reads TGTGCCAGCAGTTTCCTAAGGGTGGTCGCCTACAATGAGCAGTTCTTC. Translating it yields CASSFLRVVAYNEQFF. The chain recombines TRBV6-8 with TRBJ2-1; the D is unclear. CDR1 is MNHGY and CDR2 is SAAAGT in the germline V gene. V lost 4 bases to trimming and J lost 2 bases, with 15 bases between them. This CDR3 is 16 amino acids long.

This clone has only one observation. V and J are TRBV19 and TRBJ2-2; TRBD2 agrees at 15 bases. With V trimmed by 8 bases and J by 4 bases, 14 bases remained unmatched. Germline CDR1 LNHDA, CDR2 SQIVND (reference sequence). The CDR3 spans 19 residues. CDR3 bases: TGTGCCAGTTCCTCAGGGACTAGCGGGAGGACAGCAAGCACCGGGGAGCTGTTTTTT. Protein sequence: CASSSGTSGRTASTGELFF.

V usage is TRBV11-3 and J usage is TRBJ2-7, with D possibly being TRBD2 (6 bases). The germline gives CDR1 SGHNT, CDR2 YENEEA. Trimming cost V 5 bases and J 6 bases, with 17 bases left between them. CDR3 length: 14 amino acids. The CDR3 is CASSLTTSFSEQYF. DNA for the CDR3: TGTGCCAGCAGCCTCACGACTAGTTTTAGCGAGCAGTACTTC.

This clone was detected a few times. The rearrangement joins TRBV11-3 to TRBJ2-1, with TRBD2 matching 14 bases. Germline CDR1 reads SGHNT; CDR2 reads YENEEA. The V gene end was trimmed by 4 bases and the J gene end by 7 bases; junction bases not matched to a gene: 12. The CDR3 loop spans 18 amino acids. CDR3 bases: TGTGCCAGCAGCTCGCCCGGACTAGCGGGAGGCCCCAGGAATGAGCAGTTCTTC. It translates to CASSSPGLAGGPRNEQFF. The variable domain in full, with the rest retrieved from reference TRBV11-3 and TRBJ2-1, is EAGVVQSPRYKIIEKKQPVAFWCNPISGHNTLYWYLQNLGQGPELLIRYENEEAVDDSQLPKDRFSAERLKGVDSTLKIQPAELGDSAVYLCASSSPGLAGGPRNEQFFGPGTRLTVL.

This clone was detected only a few times. The chain employs TRBV9 and TRBJ1-1, with 7 bases lining up with TRBD1. With 3 bases clipped from V and 10 bases from J, the junction kept 9 bases outside the gene matches. The CDR3 extends over 13 amino acids. CDR1 is SGDLS and CDR2 is YYNGEE in the germline V gene. The CDR3 nucleotides are TGTGCCAGCAGCGCCGGGACAGCGGGCAGAGCTTTCTTT. This encodes CASSAGTAGRAFF.

This clone was picked up a small number of times. The J gene is TRBJ2-3, the V gene TRBV7-6, with 14 bases matching TRBD2. The CDR3 totals 16 residues. Germline lookup yields CDR1 SGHVS and CDR2 FNYEAQ. J gave up 3 bases and V 3 bases, and 2 bases lay outside the gene matches. CDR3 in DNA: TGTGCCAGCAGCTTGGGACTAGCGGGAGCGACAGATACGCAGTATTTT. Amino acids: CASSLGLAGATDTQYF. Full variable domain (rest looked up from reference TRBV7-6 and TRBJ2-3): GAGVSQSPRYKVTKRGQDVALRCDPISGHVSLYWYRQALGQGPEFLTYFNYEAQQDKSGLPNDRFSAERPEGSISTLTIQRTEQRDSAMYRCASSLGLAGATDTQYFGPGTRLTVL.

The chain uses TRBV18 and TRBJ1-1; D unclear. Trimming left V 5 bases short and J 0 bases short, with 7 bases between. CDR3 length equals 13 residues. In germline, CDR1 is KGHSH, CDR2 LQKENI. The CDR3 here is CASSEGLNTEAFF. The CDR3 nucleotides read TGTGCCAGCTCAGAGGGTTTGAACACTGAAGCTTTCTTT.

This chain links TRBV9 with TRBJ2-3, with TRBD2 identical over 10 bases. The V and J ends lost 0 bases and 1 base, in that order; junction bases with no gene match: 5. The CDR3 totals 17 residues. CDR1 SGDLS and CDR2 YYNGEE come from the germline V gene. In DNA, the CDR3 is TGTGCCAGCAGCGTAGGAGCTAGCGGGAGCGGCACAGATACGCAGTATTTT. Translation: CASSVGASGSGTDTQYF.